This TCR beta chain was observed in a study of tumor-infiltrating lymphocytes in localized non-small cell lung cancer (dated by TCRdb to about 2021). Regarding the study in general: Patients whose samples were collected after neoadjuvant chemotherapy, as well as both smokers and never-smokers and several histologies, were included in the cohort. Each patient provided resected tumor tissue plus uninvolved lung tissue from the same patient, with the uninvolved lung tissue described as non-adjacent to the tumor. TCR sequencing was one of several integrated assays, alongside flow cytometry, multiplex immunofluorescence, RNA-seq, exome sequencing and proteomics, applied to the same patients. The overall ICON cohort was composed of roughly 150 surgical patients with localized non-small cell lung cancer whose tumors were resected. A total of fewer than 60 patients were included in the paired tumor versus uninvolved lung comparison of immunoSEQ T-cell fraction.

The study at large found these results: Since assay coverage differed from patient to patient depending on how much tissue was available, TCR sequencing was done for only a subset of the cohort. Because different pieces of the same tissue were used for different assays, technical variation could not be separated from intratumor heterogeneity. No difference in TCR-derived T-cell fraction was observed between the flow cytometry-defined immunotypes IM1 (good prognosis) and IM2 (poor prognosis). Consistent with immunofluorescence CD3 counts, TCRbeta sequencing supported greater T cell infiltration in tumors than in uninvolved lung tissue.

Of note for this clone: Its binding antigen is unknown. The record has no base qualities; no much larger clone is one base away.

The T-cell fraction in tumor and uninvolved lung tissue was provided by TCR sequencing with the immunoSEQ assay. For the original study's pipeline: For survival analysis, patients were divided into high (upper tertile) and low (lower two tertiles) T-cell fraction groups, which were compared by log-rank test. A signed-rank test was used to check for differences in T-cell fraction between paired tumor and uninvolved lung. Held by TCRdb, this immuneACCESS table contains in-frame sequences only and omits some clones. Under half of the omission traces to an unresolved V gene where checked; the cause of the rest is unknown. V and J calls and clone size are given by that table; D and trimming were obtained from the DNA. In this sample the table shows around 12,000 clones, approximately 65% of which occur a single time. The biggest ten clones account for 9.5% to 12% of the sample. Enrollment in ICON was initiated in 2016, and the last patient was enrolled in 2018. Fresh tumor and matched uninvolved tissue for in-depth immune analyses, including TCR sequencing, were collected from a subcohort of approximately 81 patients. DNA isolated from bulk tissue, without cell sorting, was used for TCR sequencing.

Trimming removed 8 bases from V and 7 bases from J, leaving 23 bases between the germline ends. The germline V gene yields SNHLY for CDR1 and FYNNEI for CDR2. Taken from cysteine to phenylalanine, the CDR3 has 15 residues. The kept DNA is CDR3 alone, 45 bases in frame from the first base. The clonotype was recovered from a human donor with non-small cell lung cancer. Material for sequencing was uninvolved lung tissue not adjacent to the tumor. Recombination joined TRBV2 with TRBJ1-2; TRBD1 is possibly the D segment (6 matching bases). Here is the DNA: TGTGCCAGCTACGGAAGACAGGACTTACGTCGTGGCTACACCTTC. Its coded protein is CASYGRQDLRRGYTF.